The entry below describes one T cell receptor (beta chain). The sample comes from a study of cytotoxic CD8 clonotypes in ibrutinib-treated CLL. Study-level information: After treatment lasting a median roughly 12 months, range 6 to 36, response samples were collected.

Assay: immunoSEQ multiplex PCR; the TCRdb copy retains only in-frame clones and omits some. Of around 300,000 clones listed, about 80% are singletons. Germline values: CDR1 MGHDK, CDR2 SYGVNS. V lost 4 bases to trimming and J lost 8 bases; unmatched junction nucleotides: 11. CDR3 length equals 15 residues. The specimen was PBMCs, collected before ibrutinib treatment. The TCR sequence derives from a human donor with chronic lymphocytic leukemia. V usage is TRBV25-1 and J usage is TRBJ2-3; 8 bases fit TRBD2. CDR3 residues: CASSGTSGTGGTQYF. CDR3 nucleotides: TGTGCCAGCAGTGGTACTAGCGGCACCGGTGGTACGCAGTATTTT.